The 26 T cell receptor beta chains presented below share a single source sample, sequenced in a study of blood T cell repertoires in COVID-19. The protocol was immunoSEQ multiplex PCR, while the TCRdb copy is restricted to in-frame clones and leaves out a portion. The sample lists roughly 140,000 clones, 88% occurring once. Sequencing used peripheral blood. These receptors originate from a man aged 45-60 years with active or convalescent COVID-19.

This clone occurred a few times. The chain is built from TRBV4-2 and TRBJ2-2; TRBD2 aligns across 8 bases. The CDR3 runs to 18 residues. CDR1 is LGHNA and CDR2 is YNFKEQ in the germline V gene. V was pared by 6 bases and J by 0 bases, with 12 bases of the junction left unmatched. The CDR3 spells CASSRGTSGDSNTGELFF. CDR3 DNA: TGTGCCAGCAGTCGGGGTACTAGCGGAGATTCGAACACCGGGGAGCTGTTTTTT.

The chain recombines TRBV5-1 with TRBJ2-2; TRBD2 matches at 15 bases. Germline CDR1 and CDR2: SGHRS and YFSETQ. Trimming cost V 3 bases and J 2 bases; bases outside gene matches: 2. The CDR3 covers 17 residues. The CDR3 loop is CASSWTSGRANTGELFF. The CDR3 DNA sequence: TGCGCCAGCAGCTGGACTAGCGGGAGGGCCAACACCGGGGAGCTGTTTTTT.

The rearrangement uses TRBV7-2 and TRBJ2-1; D might be TRBD2 (5 bases). V lost 4 bases, J lost 5 bases, and 9 bases lay in between. Germline-derived CDR1 and CDR2 are SGHTA and FQGNSA. CDR3 size: 13 residues. The CDR3 region is CASSSGLNNEQFF. In DNA, the CDR3 is TGTGCCAGCAGCTCCGGACTCAACAATGAGCAGTTCTTC.

The CDR3 DNA reads as TGTGCCACTCCCCAACTCGGGCTACCTCAGGGGCCCGTGAGCACAGATACGCAGTATTTT. Translating it yields CATPQLGLPQGPVSTDTQYF. The rearrangement uses TRBV2 and TRBJ2-3; possible D gene TRBD1, 6 bases. Germline CDR1 SNHLY, CDR2 FYNNEI. The CDR3 loop spans 20 amino acids. V lost 10 bases and J 0 bases, leaving 32 bases between the germline ends. Together with reference TRBV2 and TRBJ2-3, the CDR3 gives the full variable domain: EPEVTQTPSHQVTQMGQEVILRCVPISNHLYFYWYRQILGQKVEFLVSFYNNEISEKSEIFDDQFSVERPDGSNFTLKIRSTKLEDSAMYFCATPQLGLPQGPVSTDTQYFGPGTRLTVL.

With regard to this clone: A junction end diverges from the germline sequence, so it may reflect a read error. The chain combines TRBV19 with TRBJ1-5, with 7 positions matching TRBD1. From germline, CDR1 is LNHDA and CDR2 SQIVND (reference sequence). This CDR3 is 14 amino acids long. The CDR3 here is CASRIGGGGQPQHF. CDR3 nucleotides: TGTGCCAGTAGAATAGGAGGGGGCGGTCAGCCCCAGCATTTT.

Note on this clone: An end of the junction does not agree with germline; a read error may underlie this. The V call is TRBV20-1, the J call TRBJ2-4, with D uncertain. Germline values: CDR1 DFQATT, CDR2 SNEGSKA (reference sequence). The CDR3 is 11 amino acids. CDR3 loop: CSARAAGARDF. CDR3 coding DNA: TGCAGTGCTAGAGCGGCCGGAGCCCGGGACTTC.

This clone was counted once. The chain joins TRBV20-1 to TRBJ1-2, with a tentative D call TRBD1 (5 bases). V was cut by 3 bases and J by 3 bases, with 14 bases left in between. This CDR3 is 14 amino acids long. Germline lookup yields CDR1 DFQATT and CDR2 SNEGSKA (reference sequence). CDR3 region: CSASPPGGYYGYTF. CDR3 bases: TGCAGTGCTAGTCCCCCCGGGGGATACTATGGCTACACCTTC.

The J gene is TRBJ1-4, the V gene TRBV5-1; 8 nucleotides align to TRBD1. Germline V CDR1 and CDR2: SGHRS, YFSETQ. The CDR3 loop spans 15 amino acids. V lost 4 bases and J lost 0; bases outside the gene matches: 2. In nucleotides, the CDR3 is TGCGCCAGCAGCCCGACAGGGGCAACTAATGAAAAACTGTTTTTT. Its protein product is CASSPTGATNEKLFF.

This clone was recorded only once. The chain carries TRBV5-8 and TRBJ1-5; D is possibly TRBD1 (5 bases). The V end was cut by 2 bases, the J end by 8 bases, with 11 bases between. CDR3 size: 13 residues. In germline, CDR1 is SGHTS, CDR2 YDEGEE. The CDR3 nucleotides are TGTGCCAGCAGCTTAAAGATAGGGGAGCCCCAGCATTTT. Translation gives CASSLKIGEPQHF.

The J gene is TRBJ1-1, the V gene TRBV27, with 11 positions matching TRBD1. The germline CDR1 and CDR2 sequences are MNHEY and SMNVEV (reference sequence). The CDR3 totals 15 residues. The J segment lost 1 base and the V segment lost 7 bases, leaving 5 bases of the junction unmatched. For the CDR3, the DNA is TGTGCCAGCACCAGGACAGGGGGCTGGAACACTGAAGCTTTCTTT. This sequence encodes CASTRTGGWNTEAFF.

The sample holds one count of this clone. V gene TRBV9 combines with J gene TRBJ2-3; D perhaps matches TRBD2 (5 bases). Looked up from germline, CDR1 is SGDLS and CDR2 is YYNGEE. Trimming removed 0 bases at V and 6 bases at J, with 20 bases between. This CDR3 is 17 amino acids long. CDR3 sequence reads: CASSVGELTTRADTQYF. For the CDR3, the DNA is TGTGCCAGCAGCGTAGGAGAACTGACTACTCGGGCGGATACGCAGTATTTT. The entire variable domain, with the rest obtained from reference TRBV9 and TRBJ2-3, is as follows: DSGVTQTPKHLITATGQRVTLRCSPRSGDLSVYWYQQSLDQGLQFLIQYYNGEERAKGNILERFSAQQFPDLHSELNLSSLELGDSALYFCASSVGELTTRADTQYFGPGTRLTVL.

V usage is TRBV6-1 and J usage is TRBJ1-2; 9 bases fit TRBD1. The CDR3 extends over 15 amino acids. V was pared by 3 bases and J by 2 bases, with 4 bases of the junction left unmatched. The V gene's germline CDR1 is MNHNS and CDR2 SASEGT. As DNA, the CDR3 is TGTGCCAGCAGTGAGTGGACAGGGGAGAACTATGGCTACACCTTC. Protein product: CASSEWTGENYGYTF.

The rearrangement joins TRBV7-3 to TRBJ2-6; D is perhaps TRBD1 (6 bases). Trimming stripped 7 bases from V and 0 bases from J, with 16 bases between. The germline V gene encodes CDR1 SGHTA and CDR2 FQGTGA. The CDR3 contains 17 residues. The CDR3, as DNA: TGTGCCAGCACCCTGAGGGGGATTAGCTCTGGGGCCAACGTCCTGACTTTC. Its translation is CASTLRGISSGANVLTF. The full variable domain, with the rest looked up from reference TRBV7-3 and TRBJ2-6, is GAGVSQTPSNKVTEKGKYVELRCDPISGHTALYWYRQSLGQGPEFLIYFQGTGAADDSGLPNDRFFAVRPEGSVSTLKIQRTERGDSAVYLCASTLRGISSGANVLTFGAGSRLTVL.

The chain employs TRBV5-5 and TRBJ1-4; D remains ambiguous. Looked up from germline, CDR1 is SGHKS and CDR2 is YYEKEE (reference sequence). The CDR3 runs 14 residues. The V and J ends lost 0 bases and 8 bases respectively, with 11 bases between them. As DNA, the CDR3 is TGTGCCAGCAGCTTGGTCGCTGGTGAGGAAAAACTGTTTTTT. Encoded protein: CASSLVAGEEKLFF. The whole variable domain, remainder taken from reference TRBV5-5 and TRBJ1-4, is DAGVTQSPTHLIKTRGQQVTLRCSPISGHKSVSWYQQVLGQGPQFIFQYYEKEERGRGNFPDRFSARQFPNYSSELNVNALLLGDSALYLCASSLVAGEEKLFFGSGTQLSVL.

The chain links TRBV27 to TRBJ2-5; possibly TRBD2 for D (5 bases). V was shortened by 5 bases and J by 3 bases, with 13 bases between the two germline ends. Germline V gene lookup returns CDR1 MNHEY and CDR2 SMNVEV (reference sequence). This CDR3 comprises 14 residues. In DNA, the CDR3 is TGTGCCAGCAGTCCGTACGGGGAAAAAGAGACCCAGTACTTC. Translating it yields CASSPYGEKETQYF.

The chain employs TRBV28 and TRBJ2-4; 9 bases fit TRBD2. Germline V gene lookup returns CDR1 MDHEN and CDR2 SYDVKM. This CDR3 is built from 14 residues. The junction had 6 bases not matched to a gene; V was cut back by 5 bases and J by 7 bases. CDR3 amino acids: CASSGAGGLNIQYF. CDR3 nucleotide sequence: TGTGCCAGCAGTGGAGCGGGAGGTCTCAACATTCAGTACTTC.

J is TRBJ1-5 and V is TRBV28; TRBD1 agrees at 7 bases. CDR1 is MDHEN, CDR2 SYDVKM, per germline. There are 14 residues in the CDR3. The V and J ends lost 5 bases and 5 bases, in that order; junction bases with no gene match: 6. CDR3 loop: CASSQGGSYQPQHF. Here the CDR3 DNA reads TGTGCCAGCAGTCAGGGGGGATCATATCAGCCCCAGCATTTT.

The chain uses TRBV18 and TRBJ1-6, with D uncertain. This CDR3 is 14 amino acids long. Deletions cut 0 bases from V and 6 bases from J, with 6 bases between. The germline V gene encodes CDR1 KGHSH and CDR2 LQKENI. The CDR3 nucleotides read TGTGCCAGCTCACCACCGGGCTCTAATTCACCCCTCCACTTT. Translated: CASSPPGSNSPLHF.

This chain links TRBV5-5 with TRBJ2-1, with TRBD1 as a possible D gene (5 bases). The CDR3 runs to 16 residues. V lost 0 bases, J lost 4 bases, and 14 bases lay in between. Germline V gene data show CDR1 as SGHKS and CDR2 as YYEKEE (reference sequence). The CDR3 reads CASSLGRGGYYNEQFF. The CDR3 DNA is TGTGCCAGCAGCTTGGGAAGGGGCGGTTATTACAATGAGCAGTTCTTC.

The V and J genes are TRBV28 and TRBJ2-3, with 11 positions matching TRBD2. The CDR3 runs 18 residues. The ends lost 2 bases at V and 0 bases at J; junction bases unmatched: 7. CDR1 MDHEN and CDR2 SYDVKM come from the germline V gene. As DNA, the CDR3 is TGTGCCAGCAGTTTAGGGCTAGCGGGAGGAGATAGCACAGATACGCAGTATTTT. It is translated as CASSLGLAGGDSTDTQYF. The entire variable domain, with the rest obtained from reference TRBV28 and TRBJ2-3, is as follows: DVKVTQSSRYLVKRTGEKVFLECVQDMDHENMFWYRQDPGLGLRLIYFSYDVKMKEKGDIPEGYSVSREKKERFSLILESASTNQTSMYLCASSLGLAGGDSTDTQYFGPGTRLTVL.

The V gene is TRBV14, the J gene TRBJ2-1; 10 bases match TRBD2. Germline V lookup: CDR1 SGHDN, CDR2 FVKESK. V was pared by 4 bases and J by 6 bases, with 9 bases of the junction left unmatched. The CDR3 covers 16 residues. CDR3: CASSLAGTSELNEQFF. The CDR3 nucleotides are TGTGCCAGCAGCCTTGCCGGGACTAGCGAGCTCAATGAGCAGTTCTTC.

This clone was recorded once. CDR3 residues: CASSSLTLLAGVYNEQFF. For the CDR3, the DNA is TGTGCCAGCAGTTCCCTTACCCTACTAGCGGGGGTTTACAATGAGCAGTTCTTC. The chain recombines TRBV28 with TRBJ2-1, with 11 positions matching TRBD2. The V gene end was trimmed by 4 bases and the J gene end by 4 bases; junction bases not matched to a gene: 12. The CDR3 length is 18 residues. The germline CDR1 and CDR2 sequences are MDHEN and SYDVKM.

The rearrangement uses TRBV5-6 and TRBJ2-3, with D possibly TRBD1 on 6 matching bases. The germline CDR1 and CDR2 sequences are SGHDT and YYEEEE. The V end was cut by 0 bases, the J end by 0 bases, with 8 bases between. This CDR3 comprises 15 residues. CDR3 region: CASSLAGVSTDTQYF. The CDR3 nucleotides are TGTGCCAGCAGCTTGGCAGGGGTAAGCACAGATACGCAGTATTTT.

This clone was recorded only once. The chain recombines TRBV4-3 with TRBJ2-3; 7 bases map to TRBD2. The CDR3 covers 15 residues. Trimming took 1 base from V and 4 from J; bases not matched to a gene: 5. Germline V gene data show CDR1 as LGHNA and CDR2 as YSLEER. CDR3 amino acids: CASSQAGGSPDTQYF. The CDR3 coding sequence is TGCGCCAGCAGCCAAGCGGGGGGATCGCCAGATACGCAGTATTTT.

This clone has just one count. The chain joins TRBV27 to TRBJ2-2, with TRBD1 identical over 11 bases. V lost 5 bases to trimming and J lost 5 bases; unmatched junction nucleotides: 7. Germline assignment: CDR1 MNHEY and CDR2 SMNVEV (reference sequence). The CDR3 extends over 16 amino acids. This CDR3 is CASSTGQGAPTGELFF. The CDR3 region has the DNA TGTGCCAGCAGTACCGGACAGGGGGCGCCGACCGGGGAGCTGTTTTTT.

The V call is TRBV3-1 (or the pseudogene TRBV3-2), the J call TRBJ1-3, with D hard to call. The CDR3 is 16 amino acids. In germline, CDR1 is LGHDT, CDR2 YNNKEL (reference sequence). Trimming cost V 1 base and J 0 bases, with 10 bases left between them. CDR3 bases: TGTGCCAGCAGCCAAGCCGGGATCGCCTCTGGAAACACCATATATTTT. Translating it yields CASSQAGIASGNTIYF.